This TCR beta chain was documented in a study of blood T cell repertoires in COVID-19. Study information: Sites in the United States, Italy and Spain provided acute and convalescent COVID-19 samples. The analysed material was cDNA or gDNA that came from T cells, B-cell-depleted T cells, or PBMCs.

The V and J ends lost 3 bases and 5 bases, in that order; junction bases with no gene match: 1. The CDR3 runs to 14 residues. From germline, CDR1 is SNHLY and CDR2 FYNNEI. This clone has only a few counts. In the authors' methods: Cell counts per sample came from amplifying reference gene primers. The table came from immunoSEQ multiplex PCR; TCRdb's copy has only in-frame clones and leaves some out. V, J and clone size are taken as reported in that table, and D and trimming were inferred from the DNA itself. The data show 140,000 to 150,000 clones, 88% seen once. The chain links TRBV2 to TRBJ2-3; 11 nucleotides align to TRBD2. Specimen: peripheral blood. The receptor comes from a human donor in a cohort sampled during active COVID-19. CDR3 DNA sequence: TGTGCCAGCAGTGAGGGGACTAGCGGAGATACGCAGTATTTT. Translated: CASSEGTSGDTQYF.